This T cell receptor beta chain was identified in a study of shared clonotypes between healthy human individuals. Trimming removed 4 bases from V and 3 bases from J; junction bases left unmatched: 5. Germline values: CDR1 SGHAT, CDR2 FQNNGV. The CDR3 sequence is 15 residues long. The method was immunoSEQ multiplex PCR; TCRdb's version includes in-frame clones alone and lacks a portion of them. Here the sample spans roughly 2 million clones, under 97% being singletons. The sequencing sample was made of naive CD4+ T cells sorted from blood. Subset meaning: CD45RA+ positively selected. The chain combines TRBV11-2 with TRBJ2-7; TRBD1 matches 11 bases. The source is a man between 18 and 29 years old in good health. This CDR3 is CASSSMDRGLYEQYF. The DNA of the CDR3 is TGTGCCAGCAGCTCCATGGACAGGGGGCTCTACGAGCAGTACTTC. Using reference TRBV11-2 and TRBJ2-7 for the parts outside the CDR3, the full variable domain is EAGVAQSPRYKIIEKRQSVAFWCNPISGHATLYWYQQILGQGPKLLIQFQNNGVVDDSQLPKDRFSAERLKGVDSTLKIQPAKLEDSAVYLCASSSMDRGLYEQYFGPGTRLTVT.